The T cell receptor beta chain under discussion was sequenced for a study of neurological immune-mediated disorders. TCRdb processed the 5' RACE reads anew with MiXCR; each CDR3 protein has one entry. The sample gives around 66,000 distinct CDR3 sequences, around 5.2% of which show up once; 2.8% is in the top ten. In germline, CDR1 is SGHRS, CDR2 YFSETQ. The length of the CDR3 is 14 residues. Trimming took 4 bases from V and 1 from J, leaving 10 bases between them. Sequencing used PBMCs. The chain has TRBV5-1 and TRBJ2-3, with D possibly being TRBD1 or TRBD2 (6 bases each). The receptor was isolated from a woman in her twenties or thirties with multiple sclerosis. The CDR3 DNA follows: TGCGCCAGCAGCCCGGAGGGGGGCACAGATACGCAGTATTTT. This codes for CASSPEGGTDTQYF.